Listed below are T cell receptor beta chains from one sample, sequenced in a study of T cell responses to AZD1222 COVID-19 vaccine. Sequenced by immunoSEQ multiplex PCR; TCRdb stores in-frame clones only, minus some. The sample carries tens of thousands of clones, roughly 89% recorded once. Sequenced here: peripheral blood, sampled on day 0 of AZD1222 vaccination. These TCRs come from an adult in good health. Each CDR3 is given with its conserved first and last residue. D genes are given only for firm matches. Not every row has a clone size; where given, it reads once, few, many or a size class.

abundance: NA
d_gene: NA
j_gene: TRBJ1-1
v_gene: TRBV7-2
CDR3nt: TGTGCCAGCAGCTCGACCGGGACATCTAACACTGAAGCTTTCTTT
CDR3aa: CASSSTGTSNTEAFF

abundance: NA
d_gene: NA
j_gene: TRBJ1-1
v_gene: TRBV7-2
CDR3nt: TGTGCCAGCAGCTCATTAGGGGTGAACACTGAAGCTTTCTTT
CDR3aa: CASSSLGVNTEAFF

abundance: few
d_gene: NA
j_gene: TRBJ2-7
v_gene: TRBV12-3/TRBV12-4
CDR3nt: TGTGCCAGCAGTTTTGGGGACCCCTACGAGCAGTACTTC
CDR3aa: CASSFGDPYEQYF

abundance: NA
d_gene: NA
j_gene: TRBJ1-2
v_gene: TRBV10-3
CDR3nt: TGTGCCATCGCTGGGGCGGGTGGCTACACCTTC
CDR3aa: CAIAGAGGYTF

abundance: once
d_gene: NA
j_gene: TRBJ2-2
v_gene: TRBV9
CDR3nt: TGTGCCAGCAGCCCCCCTAGAAACACCGGGGAGCTGTTTTTT
CDR3aa: CASSPPRNTGELFF

abundance: NA
d_gene: NA
j_gene: TRBJ1-2
v_gene: TRBV21-1
CDR3nt: TGTGCCAGCAGCAAAGTGGGGGTCGGGGAGACTATTGGCTACACCTTC
CDR3aa: CASSKVGVGETIGYTF

abundance: NA
d_gene: NA
j_gene: TRBJ1-2
v_gene: TRBV6-5
CDR3nt: TGTGCCAGCGCACGGGGGCCCGGGGATGGCTACACCTTC
CDR3aa: CASARGPGDGYTF

abundance: NA
d_gene: NA
j_gene: TRBJ1-1
v_gene: TRBV3-1/TRBV3-2
CDR3nt: TGTGCCAGCAGCCAACTGGCTGGTTGGGGGACTGAAGCTTTCTTT
CDR3aa: CASSQLAGWGTEAFF

abundance: NA
d_gene: NA
j_gene: TRBJ1-6
v_gene: TRBV13
CDR3nt: TGTGCCAGCAGCTTAGGGCTGCCGAGCTCCTATAATTCACCCCTCCACTTT
CDR3aa: CASSLGLPSSYNSPLHF

abundance: NA
d_gene: TRBD2
j_gene: TRBJ2-5
v_gene: TRBV5-1
CDR3nt: TGCGCCAGCAGCTTCGGGACTAGCGGGAGCCAAGAGACCCAGTACTTC
CDR3aa: CASSFGTSGSQETQYF

abundance: NA
d_gene: TRBD1
j_gene: TRBJ1-6
v_gene: TRBV5-1
CDR3nt: TGCGCCAGCAGCTCTCAGGGGGGCTATAATTCACCCCTCCACTTT
CDR3aa: CASSSQGGYNSPLHF

abundance: many
d_gene: NA
j_gene: TRBJ1-2
v_gene: TRBV6-5
CDR3nt: TGTGCCAGCACTGGTTTGTCAGCCACCTATGGCTACACCTTC
CDR3aa: CASTGLSATYGYTF

abundance: NA
d_gene: TRBD1
j_gene: TRBJ2-5
v_gene: TRBV7-9
CDR3nt: TGTGCCAGCAGCTTAAGACAGGGGGCGGTGGAGACCCAGTACTTC
CDR3aa: CASSLRQGAVETQYF

abundance: NA
d_gene: NA
j_gene: TRBJ1-1
v_gene: TRBV27
CDR3nt: TGTGCCAGCAGTACACCTAAACAGGGTACGACTGAAGCTTTCTTT
CDR3aa: CASSTPKQGTTEAFF

abundance: NA
d_gene: TRBD2
j_gene: TRBJ2-1
v_gene: TRBV7-9
CDR3nt: TGTGCCAGCAGCTTCGGGCGGGAGGTAATCTTC
CDR3aa: CASSFGREVIF

abundance: NA
d_gene: NA
j_gene: TRBJ2-2
v_gene: TRBV19
CDR3nt: TGTGCCAGTAGTACCTACAGATCCACCGGGGAGCTGTTTTTT
CDR3aa: CASSTYRSTGELFF

abundance: NA
d_gene: NA
j_gene: TRBJ1-2
v_gene: TRBV5-6
CDR3nt: TGTGCCAGCAGCCCGGGCCTCCTGTCTGGGGGCTACACCTTC
CDR3aa: CASSPGLLSGGYTF

abundance: NA
d_gene: NA
j_gene: TRBJ1-3
v_gene: TRBV5-1
CDR3nt: TGCGCCAGCAGCTTAAGCAGCTCTGGAAACACCATATATTTT
CDR3aa: CASSLSSSGNTIYF

abundance: NA
d_gene: TRBD1
j_gene: TRBJ1-1
v_gene: TRBV6-2/TRBV6-3
CDR3nt: TGTGCCAGCAGTAAGGGGGACAGCAGGAACACTGAAGCTTTCTTT
CDR3aa: CASSKGDSRNTEAFF

abundance: NA
d_gene: TRBD1
j_gene: TRBJ1-2
v_gene: TRBV9
CDR3nt: TGTGCCAGCAGCGGATCGGGACAGGCCGTATACTATGGCTACACCTTC
CDR3aa: CASSGSGQAVYYGYTF

abundance: NA
d_gene: NA
j_gene: TRBJ2-7
v_gene: TRBV6-5
CDR3nt: TGTGCCAGCACCTCCACGACCTACGAGCAGTACTTC
CDR3aa: CASTSTTYEQYF

abundance: once
d_gene: NA
j_gene: TRBJ2-3
v_gene: TRBV5-6
CDR3nt: TGTGCCAGCAGCTCGCTGCAGGCGAGAGATACGCAGTATTTT
CDR3aa: CASSSLQARDTQYF

abundance: NA
d_gene: TRBD1
j_gene: TRBJ2-1
v_gene: TRBV7-6
CDR3nt: TGTGCCAGCAGCTCCGACAGGGGGCTTGGGAATGAGCAGTTCTTC
CDR3aa: CASSSDRGLGNEQFF

abundance: NA
d_gene: TRBD1
j_gene: TRBJ2-2
v_gene: TRBV5-1
CDR3nt: TGCGCCAGCAGCTATGGACAGGGTGGCACCGGGGAGCTGTTTTTT
CDR3aa: CASSYGQGGTGELFF

abundance: NA
d_gene: NA
j_gene: TRBJ1-1
v_gene: TRBV18
CDR3nt: TGTGCCAGCTCACTCGAAAAGATGAACACTGAAGCTTTCTTT
CDR3aa: CASSLEKMNTEAFF

abundance: NA
d_gene: NA
j_gene: TRBJ1-4
v_gene: TRBV12-3/TRBV12-4
CDR3nt: TGTGCCAGCAGTTTAAATGGGCGAGAAAAACTGTTTTTT
CDR3aa: CASSLNGREKLFF

abundance: NA
d_gene: NA
j_gene: TRBJ1-3
v_gene: TRBV9
CDR3nt: TGTGCCAGCAGCGTAGCTCATGGGGGAAACACCATATATTTT
CDR3aa: CASSVAHGGNTIYF

abundance: NA
d_gene: NA
j_gene: TRBJ2-1
v_gene: TRBV12-3/TRBV12-4
CDR3nt: TGTGCCAGCAGGCCGCAGGCCGTGGGTGAGCAGTTCTTC
CDR3aa: CASRPQAVGEQFF

abundance: NA
d_gene: TRBD2
j_gene: TRBJ2-3
v_gene: TRBV18
CDR3nt: TGTGCCAGCTCAACCACCAGGGAGGGCCCAGATACGCAGTATTTT
CDR3aa: CASSTTREGPDTQYF

abundance: NA
d_gene: TRBD2
j_gene: TRBJ2-7
v_gene: TRBV5-8
CDR3nt: TGTGCCAGCAGCCGGACTAGCGGGAGGGCGGGCGAGCAGTACTTC
CDR3aa: CASSRTSGRAGEQYF

abundance: few
d_gene: TRBD1
j_gene: TRBJ1-4
v_gene: TRBV12-5
CDR3nt: TGTGCTAGTGGCGGACAGGGGGGATCCCCAACTAATGAAAAACTGTTTTTT
CDR3aa: CASGGQGGSPTNEKLFF

abundance: NA
d_gene: NA
j_gene: TRBJ2-1
v_gene: TRBV30
CDR3nt: TGTGCCTGGAGGGGGGGTAGGCCCTACAATGAGCAGTTCTTC
CDR3aa: CAWRGGRPYNEQFF

abundance: NA
d_gene: NA
j_gene: TRBJ1-2
v_gene: TRBV7-8
CDR3nt: TGTGCCAGCAGCACCATTGACAGGACTGGCCCTAAAGATGGCTACACCTTC
CDR3aa: CASSTIDRTGPKDGYTF

abundance: NA
d_gene: NA
j_gene: TRBJ2-2
v_gene: TRBV11-2
CDR3nt: TGTGCCAGCAGCTTAATGAGAACCGGGGAGCTGTTTTTT
CDR3aa: CASSLMRTGELFF

abundance: NA
d_gene: NA
j_gene: TRBJ2-5
v_gene: TRBV30
CDR3nt: TGTGCCTGGGGGAGGGAGACCCAGTACTTC
CDR3aa: CAWGRETQYF

abundance: NA
d_gene: NA
j_gene: TRBJ2-2
v_gene: TRBV11-3
CDR3nt: TGTGCCAGCAGCCGTAGCAGGAACACCGGGGAGCTGTTTTTT
CDR3aa: CASSRSRNTGELFF

abundance: NA
d_gene: TRBD2
j_gene: TRBJ2-7
v_gene: TRBV6-5
CDR3nt: TGTGCCAGCAAGACTAGCGTGAGCTCCTACGAGCAGTACTTC
CDR3aa: CASKTSVSSYEQYF

abundance: NA
d_gene: NA
j_gene: TRBJ2-2
v_gene: TRBV7-2
CDR3nt: TGTGCCAGCAGCCCACAGGCCAACACCGGGGAGCTGTTTTTT
CDR3aa: CASSPQANTGELFF

abundance: NA
d_gene: TRBD1
j_gene: TRBJ2-1
v_gene: TRBV19
CDR3nt: TGTGCCAGTAGTTCGGACAGGGGAGGGCCGTTCTTC
CDR3aa: CASSSDRGGPFF

abundance: NA
d_gene: TRBD1
j_gene: TRBJ2-7
v_gene: TRBV7-2
CDR3nt: TGTGCCAGCAGCTTAGGGGGACAGAACTTCTACGAGCAGTACTTC
CDR3aa: CASSLGGQNFYEQYF

abundance: few
d_gene: NA
j_gene: TRBJ1-5
v_gene: TRBV19
CDR3nt: TGTGCCAGTGGGAGGTGGCAGATTAATCAGCCCCAGCATTTT
CDR3aa: CASGRWQINQPQHF

abundance: NA
d_gene: TRBD1
j_gene: TRBJ2-7
v_gene: TRBV11-2
CDR3nt: TGTGCCAGCAGCTTAGCGAGGACAGGGGCCCACTACGAGCAGTACTTC
CDR3aa: CASSLARTGAHYEQYF